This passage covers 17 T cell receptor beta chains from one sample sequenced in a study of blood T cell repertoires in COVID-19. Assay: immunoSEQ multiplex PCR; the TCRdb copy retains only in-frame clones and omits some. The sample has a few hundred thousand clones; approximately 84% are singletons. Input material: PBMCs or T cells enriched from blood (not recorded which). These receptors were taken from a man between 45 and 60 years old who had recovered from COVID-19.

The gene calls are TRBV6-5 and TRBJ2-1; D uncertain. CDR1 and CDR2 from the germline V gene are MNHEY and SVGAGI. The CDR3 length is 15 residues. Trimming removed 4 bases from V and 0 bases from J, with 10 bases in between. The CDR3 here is CASSSILSSYNEQFF. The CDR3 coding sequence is TGTGCCAGCAGTTCCATACTGAGCTCCTACAATGAGCAGTTCTTC.

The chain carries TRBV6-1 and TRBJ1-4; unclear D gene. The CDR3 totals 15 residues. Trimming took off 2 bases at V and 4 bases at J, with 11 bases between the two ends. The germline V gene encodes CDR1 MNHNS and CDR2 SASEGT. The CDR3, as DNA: TGTGCCAGCAGTGAATACCGGGATTATAATGAAAAACTGTTTTTT. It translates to CASSEYRDYNEKLFF.

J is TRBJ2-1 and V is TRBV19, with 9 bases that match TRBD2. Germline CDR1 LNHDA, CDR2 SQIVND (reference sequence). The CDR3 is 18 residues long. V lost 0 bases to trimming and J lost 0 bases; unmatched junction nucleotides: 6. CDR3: CASSIEGRGGLSYNEQFF. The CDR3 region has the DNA TGTGCCAGTAGTATAGAGGGGCGGGGGGGCCTCTCCTACAATGAGCAGTTCTTC.

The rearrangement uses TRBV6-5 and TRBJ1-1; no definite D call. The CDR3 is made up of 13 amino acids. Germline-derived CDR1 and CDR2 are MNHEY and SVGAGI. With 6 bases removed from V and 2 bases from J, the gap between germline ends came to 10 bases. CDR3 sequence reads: CASSTTQNTEAFF. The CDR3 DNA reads TGTGCCAGCAGCACAACCCAAAACACTGAAGCTTTCTTT.

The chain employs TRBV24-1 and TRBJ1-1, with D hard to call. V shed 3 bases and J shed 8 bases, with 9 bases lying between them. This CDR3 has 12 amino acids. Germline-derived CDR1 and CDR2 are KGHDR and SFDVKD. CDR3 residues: CATSDAGSEAFF. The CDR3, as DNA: TGTGCCACCAGTGATGCGGGATCGGAAGCTTTCTTT.

In nucleotides, the CDR3 is TGTGCCACCAATCCCGGGACAGCTAGTGAGCAGTTCTTC. This translates into CATNPGTASEQFF. The chain carries TRBV6-5 and TRBJ2-1, with 7 bases lining up with TRBD1. The germline CDR1 and CDR2 sequences are MNHEY and SVGAGI. The CDR3 spans 13 residues. V lost 10 bases and J lost 9; bases outside the gene matches: 12.

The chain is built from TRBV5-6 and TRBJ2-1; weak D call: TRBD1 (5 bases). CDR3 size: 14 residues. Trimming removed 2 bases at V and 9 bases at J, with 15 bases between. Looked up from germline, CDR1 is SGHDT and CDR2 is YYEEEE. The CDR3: CASSFRQPTSEQFF. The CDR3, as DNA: TGTGCCAGCAGCTTTAGACAGCCCACCAGTGAGCAGTTCTTC.

In DNA form, the CDR3 reads TGTGCCAGCCAACGGAGGGCTGACTATGGCTACACCTTC. Its translation is CASQRRADYGYTF. V gene TRBV19 combines with J gene TRBJ1-2; no firm D call. The germline V and J ends were trimmed by 9 bases and 3 bases, with 14 bases remaining between them. The length of the CDR3 is 13 residues. CDR1 LNHDA and CDR2 SQIVND come from the germline V gene (reference sequence). Looking up the rest from reference TRBV19 and TRBJ1-2 gives the full variable domain: DGGITQSPKYLFRKEGQNVTLSCEQNLNHDAMYWYRQDPGQGLRLIYYSQIVNDFQKGDIAEGYSVSREKKESFPLTVTSAQKNPTAFYLCASQRRADYGYTFGSGTRLTVV.

CDR3 DNA sequence: TGTGCCAGCAGCTTGGAGGCGTTAGGGGGGGCCGACGAGCAGTACTTC. Protein product: CASSLEALGGADEQYF. This chain connects TRBV5-6 to TRBJ2-7, with D possibly matching TRBD2 (7 bases). This CDR3 contains 16 residues. Deletions cut 0 bases from V and 5 bases from J, with 18 bases between. Germline CDR1 reads SGHDT; CDR2 reads YYEEEE.

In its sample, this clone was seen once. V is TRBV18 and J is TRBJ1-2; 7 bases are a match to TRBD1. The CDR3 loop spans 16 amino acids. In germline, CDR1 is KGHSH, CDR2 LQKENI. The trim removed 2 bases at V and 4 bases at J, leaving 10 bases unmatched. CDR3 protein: CASSPYRDSPFYGYTF. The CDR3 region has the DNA TGTGCCAGCTCACCATATCGGGACAGCCCTTTCTATGGCTACACCTTC.

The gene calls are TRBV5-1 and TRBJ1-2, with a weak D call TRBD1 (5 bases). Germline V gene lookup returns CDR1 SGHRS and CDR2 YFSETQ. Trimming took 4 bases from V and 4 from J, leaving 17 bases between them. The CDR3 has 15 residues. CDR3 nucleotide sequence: TGCGCCAGCAGCCCCAACACAGACAGAACCTATGGCTACACCTTC. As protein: CASSPNTDRTYGYTF.

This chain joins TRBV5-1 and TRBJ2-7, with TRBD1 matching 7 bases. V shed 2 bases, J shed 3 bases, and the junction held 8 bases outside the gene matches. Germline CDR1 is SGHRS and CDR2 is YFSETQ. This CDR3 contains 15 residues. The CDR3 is CASSLGGQTFYEQYF. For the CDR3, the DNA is TGCGCCAGCAGCTTAGGGGGACAGACATTCTACGAGCAGTACTTC.

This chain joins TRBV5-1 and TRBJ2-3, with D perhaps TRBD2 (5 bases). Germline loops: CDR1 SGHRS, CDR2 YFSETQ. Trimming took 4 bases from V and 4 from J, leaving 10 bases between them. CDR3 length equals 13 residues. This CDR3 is CASSPLGADTQYF. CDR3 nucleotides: TGCGCCAGCAGCCCCCTCGGGGCAGATACGCAGTATTTT.

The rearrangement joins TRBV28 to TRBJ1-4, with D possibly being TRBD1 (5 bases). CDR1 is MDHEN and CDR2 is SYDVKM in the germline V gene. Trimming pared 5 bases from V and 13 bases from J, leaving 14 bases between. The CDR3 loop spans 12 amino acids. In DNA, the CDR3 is TGTGCCAGCAGTACCCCTACCGGGGGACTGTTTTTT. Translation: CASSTPTGGLFF.

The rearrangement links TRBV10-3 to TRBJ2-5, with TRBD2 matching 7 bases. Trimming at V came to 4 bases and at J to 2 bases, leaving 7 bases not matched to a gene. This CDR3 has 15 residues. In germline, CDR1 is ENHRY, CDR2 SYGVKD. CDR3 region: CAISAERDRQETQYF. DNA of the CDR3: TGTGCCATCAGTGCCGAGCGGGACCGGCAAGAGACCCAGTACTTC.

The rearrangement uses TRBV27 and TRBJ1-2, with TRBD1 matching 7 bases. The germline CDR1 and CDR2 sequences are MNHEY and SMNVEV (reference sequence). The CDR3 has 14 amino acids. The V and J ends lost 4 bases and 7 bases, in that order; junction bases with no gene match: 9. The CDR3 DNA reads TGTGCCAGCAGTTATACAGGGGACCGTTTTGGCTACACCTTC. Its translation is CASSYTGDRFGYTF.

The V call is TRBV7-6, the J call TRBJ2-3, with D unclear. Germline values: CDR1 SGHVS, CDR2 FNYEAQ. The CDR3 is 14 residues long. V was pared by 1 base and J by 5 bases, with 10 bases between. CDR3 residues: CASSLVAVRDTQYF. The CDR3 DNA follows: TGTGCCAGCAGCTTAGTTGCGGTGAGAGATACGCAGTATTTT.